Following are 20 T cell receptor beta chains from one sample sequenced in a study of PD-L1 blockade in urothelial cancer. Measured with immunoSEQ multiplex PCR; TCRdb has only the in-frame clones, and not every one. Here the sample spans just under 30,000 clones, around 90% being singletons. Sequencing used PBMCs, obtained around atezolizumab (anti-PD-L1) treatment. These receptor sequences come from a man aged 50 or older with urothelial cancer.

The CDR3 nucleotides read TGTGCCAGTAGTACGACAGGGGGAAGAGGCAATCAGCCCCAGCATTTT. Translation: CASSTTGGRGNQPQHF. The chain has TRBV19 and TRBJ1-5; 9 bases are a match to TRBD1. CDR3 length equals 16 residues. Looked up from germline, CDR1 is LNHDA and CDR2 is SQIVND (reference sequence). Trimming at V came to 4 bases and at J to 2 bases, leaving 6 bases not matched to a gene.

The rearrangement links TRBV5-1 to TRBJ1-1, with 8 nucleotides matching TRBD1. V shed 2 bases, J shed 4 bases, and the junction held 13 bases outside the gene matches. Germline CDR1 and CDR2: SGHRS and YFSETQ. The CDR3 has 17 amino acids. CDR3 region: CASSFRGSQGAGTEAFF. The CDR3 nucleotides read TGCGCCAGCAGCTTCCGCGGGTCGCAGGGGGCGGGCACTGAAGCTTTCTTT.

The genes are TRBV19 and TRBJ2-7, with 10 positions matching TRBD1. CDR3 length equals 14 residues. Germline lookup yields CDR1 LNHDA and CDR2 SQIVND (reference sequence). V was pared by 0 bases and J by 6 bases, with 2 bases of the junction left unmatched. The chain's CDR3 is CASSIDGTGVEQYF. The CDR3 region has the DNA TGTGCCAGTAGTATAGATGGGACAGGGGTCGAGCAGTACTTC.

V usage is TRBV9 and J usage is TRBJ1-1, with D possibly TRBD1 on 5 matching bases. The CDR3 extends over 14 amino acids. The germline V gene has CDR1 SGDLS and CDR2 YYNGEE. Trimming cost V 0 bases and J 1 base, with 7 bases left between them. The CDR3 protein is CASSVGQKNTEAFF. CDR3 sequence (DNA): TGTGCCAGCAGCGTAGGACAGAAGAACACTGAAGCTTTCTTT.

The chain uses TRBV7-9 and TRBJ2-5, with 8 bases aligning to TRBD1. Unmatched junction bases numbered 12, after V lost 6 bases and J lost 3 bases. CDR3 length equals 16 residues. Germline CDR1 reads SEHNR; CDR2 reads FQNEAQ (reference sequence). The CDR3 here is CASSQEPGQVKETQYF. The CDR3 nucleotides read TGTGCCAGCAGTCAAGAACCGGGACAGGTGAAAGAGACCCAGTACTTC.

In its sample, this clone was seen once. The chain recombines TRBV5-6 with TRBJ1-2, with a tentative D call TRBD1 (6 bases). The CDR3 spans 16 residues. Trimming took off 0 bases at V and 2 bases at J, with 14 bases between the two ends. Germline loops: CDR1 SGHDT, CDR2 YYEEEE. The CDR3 protein is CASSLDRLGHNYGYTF. The CDR3 nucleotides read TGTGCCAGCAGCTTGGACCGTTTGGGACACAACTATGGCTACACCTTC.

This clone occurred a few times. The chain employs TRBV5-1 and TRBJ1-4; TRBD1 is a possible D gene (6 bases). The CDR3 is 15 residues long. Germline V lookup: CDR1 SGHRS, CDR2 YFSETQ. V was shortened by 3 bases and J by 7 bases, with 16 bases between the two germline ends. The CDR3 bases are TGCGCCAGCAGCTCCTTTGGGGGCGAGAGTGAAAAACTGTTTTTT. This gives the protein CASSSFGGESEKLFF.

Only one count was recorded for this clone. V and J are TRBV5-1 and TRBJ2-1; 7 bases map to TRBD2. V lost 6 bases, J lost 5 bases, and 8 bases stayed unmatched. Germline CDR1 is SGHRS and CDR2 is YFSETQ. This CDR3 spans 14 amino acids. The CDR3 reads CASNIGRGNNEQFF. The CDR3, as DNA: TGCGCCAGCAACATTGGGCGGGGGAACAATGAGCAGTTCTTC.

In regard to this clone: The same CDR3 is also encoded by other DNA sequences in this sample. This chain joins TRBV6-6 and TRBJ2-7; TRBD1 aligns across 8 bases. V shed 1 base, J shed 2 bases, and the junction held 7 bases outside the gene matches. Per the germline V gene, CDR1 is MNHNY and CDR2 is SVGAGI (reference sequence). There are 16 residues in the CDR3. The DNA for the CDR3 is TGTGCCAGCAGTTACTTGAGACAGGGGATTACCTACGAGCAGTACTTC. It encodes CASSYLRQGITYEQYF.

This sequence joins TRBV5-4 and TRBJ2-1, with 9 bases lining up with TRBD1. The J segment lost 2 bases and the V segment lost 4 bases, leaving 13 bases of the junction unmatched. The germline V gene has CDR1 SGHNT and CDR2 YYREEE (reference sequence). The CDR3 has 18 residues. CDR3 bases: TGTGCCAGCAGCCTTAGGGACAGGGAATGGTGGACCTACAATGAGCAGTTCTTC. Encoded protein: CASSLRDREWWTYNEQFF.

The chain couples TRBV23-1 to TRBJ1-3; 7 bases fit TRBD1. TRBV23-1 is an ORF for which the function is uncertain. The V segment lost 3 bases and the J segment 2 bases; nucleotides outside the gene matches: 10. The CDR3 spans 17 residues. The CDR3 nucleotides read TGCGCCAGCAGTCATGACAGGGAGTCAAGCCCTGGAAACACCATATATTTT. Translating gives CASSHDRESSPGNTIYF.

This sequence joins TRBV30 and TRBJ2-2; unclear D gene. V was trimmed by 5 bases and J by 6 bases, leaving 10 bases between them. The CDR3 spans 12 residues. The germline CDR1 and CDR2 sequences are GTSNPN and SVGIG (reference sequence). This chain's CDR3 is CAWARVSGELFF. CDR3 coding DNA: TGTGCCTGGGCCCGGGTTTCCGGGGAGCTGTTTTTT. Together with reference TRBV30 and TRBJ2-2, the CDR3 gives the full variable domain: SQTIHQWPATLVQPVGSPLSLECTVEGTSNPNLYWYRQAAGRGLQLLFYSVGIGQISSEVPQNLSASRPQDRQFILSSKKLLLSDSGFYLCAWARVSGELFFGEGSRLTVL.

The rearrangement links TRBV11-2 to TRBJ2-2; a possible D gene is TRBD2 (5 bases). CDR1 is SGHAT and CDR2 is FQNNGV in the germline V gene. V was cut by 4 bases and J by 6 bases, with 15 bases left in between. The CDR3 sequence is 15 residues long. The CDR3 sequence is CASSSAGVRSGELFF. DNA for the CDR3: TGTGCCAGCAGCTCCGCCGGGGTGAGGTCCGGGGAGCTGTTTTTT.

V usage is TRBV30 and J usage is TRBJ1-4, with TRBD1 as a possible D gene (6 bases). CDR3 size: 12 residues. Germline CDR1 and CDR2: GTSNPN and SVGIG (reference sequence). V was pared by 6 bases and J by 4 bases, with 9 bases between. This chain's CDR3 is CACPGVNEKLFF. The CDR3, as DNA: TGTGCCTGCCCAGGGGTTAATGAAAAACTGTTTTTT.

This clone was found once. The chain employs TRBV9 and TRBJ2-5; 9 bases are shared with TRBD2. With 3 bases clipped from V and 12 bases from J, the junction kept 15 bases outside the gene matches. The CDR3 loop spans 15 amino acids. Germline values: CDR1 SGDLS, CDR2 YYNGEE. CDR3 sequence: CASSAPWREGNKKYF. CDR3 DNA: TGTGCCAGCAGCGCCCCCTGGCGGGAGGGAAACAAAAAGTACTTC.

This clone was seen a single time. The genes are TRBV6-1 and TRBJ2-2, with TRBD1 identical over 8 bases. With V trimmed by 7 bases and J by 5 bases, 6 bases remained unmatched. The CDR3 is 14 residues long. Germline V gene sequence: CDR1 MNHNS, CDR2 SASEGT. CDR3 sequence reads: CASTGQGLTGELFF. In DNA form, the CDR3 reads TGTGCCAGCACCGGACAGGGCCTGACCGGGGAGCTGTTTTTT.

V is TRBV5-6 and J is TRBJ2-5, with a weak D call TRBD2 (5 bases). CDR1 is SGHDT, CDR2 YYEEEE, per germline. V was pared by 4 bases and J by 4 bases, with 11 bases between. The CDR3 extends over 13 amino acids. The chain's CDR3 is CASSPAVRETQYF. As DNA, the CDR3 is TGTGCCAGCAGCCCAGCGGTGAGAGAGACCCAGTACTTC.

The table lists this clone with a few counts. The J gene is TRBJ2-4, the V gene TRBV7-2, with unresolved D. The germline gives CDR1 SGHTA, CDR2 FQGNSA. Trimming stripped 4 bases from V and 7 bases from J, with 8 bases between. The CDR3 runs to 12 residues. The CDR3 loop is CASSSLGNIQYF. In nucleotides, the CDR3 is TGTGCCAGCAGCTCGCTAGGCAACATTCAGTACTTC.

This clone was observed a few times. The chain has TRBV19 and TRBJ1-2; TRBD1 matches 12 bases. The CDR3 covers 18 residues. The V and J ends lost 4 bases and 2 bases, in that order; junction bases with no gene match: 11. Germline-derived CDR1 and CDR2 are LNHDA and SQIVND (reference sequence). This CDR3 is CASSTRGTGGRPNYGYTF. DNA for the CDR3: TGTGCCAGTAGTACCCGAGGGACAGGGGGCCGGCCGAACTATGGCTACACCTTC.

The chain is built from TRBV5-1 and TRBJ1-4; D gene uncertain. The V and J ends lost 4 bases and 4 bases respectively, with 14 bases between them. The V gene's germline CDR1 is SGHRS and CDR2 YFSETQ. The CDR3 sequence is 15 residues long. The DNA for the CDR3 is TGCGCCAGCAGCACCATGCAGGCCAGTAATGAAAAACTGTTTTTT. Protein sequence: CASSTMQASNEKLFF.